This passage covers 19 T cell receptor beta chains from one sample sequenced in a study of T cell responses to AZD1222 COVID-19 vaccine. Clones were sequenced by immunoSEQ multiplex PCR, and TCRdb holds only the in-frame ones, with some missing. The sample carries 40,000 to 45,000 clones, nearly 85% recorded once. The source was peripheral blood, collected on day 0 of AZD1222 vaccination. Source of these receptors: an adult in good health.

The rearrangement links TRBV29-1 to TRBJ1-2; 9 bases are shared with TRBD1. Germline V gene lookup returns CDR1 SQVTM and CDR2 ANQGSEA. The CDR3 totals 14 residues. Trimming at V came to 7 bases and at J to 4 bases, leaving 10 bases not matched to a gene. In DNA form, the CDR3 reads TGCAGCGCCGGGCCCGCGGGACAGGGCTATGGCTACACCTTC. Encoded protein: CSAGPAGQGYGYTF.

The chain has TRBV12-1 and TRBJ2-1. TRBV12-1 is noted as a pseudogene. The CDR3 loop spans 11 amino acids. CDR3 amino acids: CASITPPWQFF. The CDR3 DNA reads TGTGCCAGCATCACCCCCCCCTGGCAGTTCTTC.

In DNA form, the CDR3 reads TGTGCCAGCGCGCCGGGACGTAGCTCGACAGATACGCAGTATTTT. As protein: CASAPGRSSTDTQYF. This chain connects TRBV6-5 to TRBJ2-3, with D perhaps assigned TRBD1 or TRBD2 (5 bases each). The V end lost 8 bases, the J end lost 3 bases, and 18 bases lay between the germline ends. Germline CDR1 MNHEY, CDR2 SVGAGI. The length of the CDR3 is 15 residues.

Comment on this clone: The sample carries other DNA sequences with the same CDR3. The chain combines TRBV5-1 with TRBJ2-5; no clear D. CDR1 SGHRS and CDR2 YFSETQ come from the germline V gene. The V and J ends lost 0 bases and 0 bases respectively, with 0 bases between them. The CDR3 extends over 12 amino acids. For the CDR3, the DNA is TGCGCCAGCAGCTTGGACCAAGAGACCCAGTACTTC. It specifies CASSLDQETQYF.

The chain employs TRBV5-6 and TRBJ2-1, with D possibly called TRBD1 or TRBD2 (6 bases each). There are 13 residues in the CDR3. V was clipped by 0 bases and J by 10 bases, with 11 bases between them. From germline, CDR1 is SGHDT and CDR2 YYEEEE. CDR3 in amino acids: CASSLGRGTEQFF. The DNA of the CDR3 is TGTGCCAGCAGCTTGGGGAGGGGGACAGAGCAGTTCTTC.

The count of this clone is one. V usage is TRBV7-2 and J usage is TRBJ1-3; TRBD1 is a possible D gene (5 bases). The CDR3 has 17 residues. The V end was cut by 2 bases, the J end by 0 bases, with 14 bases between. CDR1 is SGHTA, CDR2 FQGNSA, per germline. The CDR3 nucleotides read TGTGCCAGCAGCTTATGGTCTCTACAGGCCTCTGGAAACACCATATATTTT. It specifies CASSLWSLQASGNTIYF.

This rearrangement joins TRBV5-1 to TRBJ1-2, with TRBD1 matching over 7 bases. The CDR3 runs to 16 residues. The germline V gene has CDR1 SGHRS and CDR2 YFSETQ. V was pared by 2 bases and J by 5 bases, with 12 bases of the junction left unmatched. The CDR3 loop reads CASSFTGAQAIYGYTF. The CDR3 region has the DNA TGCGCCAGCAGCTTTACAGGGGCCCAGGCGATTTATGGCTACACCTTC.

This chain joins TRBV9 and TRBJ1-4, with TRBD1 identical over 8 bases. V lost 3 bases to trimming and J lost 2 bases; unmatched junction nucleotides: 3. The CDR3 is made up of 15 amino acids. Germline V lookup: CDR1 SGDLS, CDR2 YYNGEE. In DNA, the CDR3 is TGTGCCAGCAGCGCCAGGGGGCAGACTAATGAAAAACTGTTTTTT. Protein: CASSARGQTNEKLFF.

This clone was counted only a few times. The V gene is TRBV19, the J gene TRBJ2-1; perhaps TRBD1 as D (5 bases). The CDR3 totals 12 residues. V was pared by 5 bases and J by 9 bases, with 11 bases between. Germline values: CDR1 LNHDA, CDR2 SQIVND (reference sequence). CDR3 protein: CASSLLGLEQFF. Written as DNA, the CDR3 is TGTGCCAGTAGTCTTCTGGGGCTTGAGCAGTTCTTC.

V gene TRBV9 combines with J gene TRBJ2-2; D call uncertain. The CDR3 loop spans 16 amino acids. Germline V gene lookup returns CDR1 SGDLS and CDR2 YYNGEE. V lost 4 bases to trimming and J lost 5 bases, with 18 bases between them. The CDR3 here is CASSLVGHRGTGELFF. The CDR3 nucleotides are TGTGCCAGCAGCCTCGTCGGGCATCGAGGTACCGGGGAGCTGTTTTTT. The full variable domain, rest sourced from reference TRBV9 and TRBJ2-2, is DSGVTQTPKHLITATGQRVTLRCSPRSGDLSVYWYQQSLDQGLQFLIQYYNGEERAKGNILERFSAQQFPDLHSELNLSSLELGDSALYFCASSLVGHRGTGELFFGEGSRLTVL.

This chain connects TRBV19 to TRBJ2-5; TRBD1 might be the D (5 bases). Per germline, CDR1 LNHDA and CDR2 SQIVND (reference sequence). The V end was cut by 0 bases, the J end by 5 bases, with 13 bases between. The CDR3 has 15 amino acids. The CDR3 DNA sequence: TGTGCCAGTAGTATAGAGGCCAGGGTGAGGGAGACCCAGTACTTC. Protein: CASSIEARVRETQYF. Supplemented by reference TRBV19 and TRBJ2-5, the full variable domain reads DGGITQSPKYLFRKEGQNVTLSCEQNLNHDAMYWYRQDPGQGLRLIYYSQIVNDFQKGDIAEGYSVSREKKESFPLTVTSAQKNPTAFYLCASSIEARVRETQYFGPGTRLLVL.

This clone appeared a single time. The chain combines TRBV7-2 with TRBJ2-1; 9 bases are shared with TRBD2. Germline-derived CDR1 and CDR2 are SGHTA and FQGNSA. The V segment lost 5 bases and the J segment 1 base; nucleotides outside the gene matches: 9. This CDR3 contains 17 residues. CDR3 region: CASSPPRGGASYNEQFF. Written as DNA, the CDR3 is TGTGCCAGCAGCCCCCCCCGCGGGGGGGCTTCCTACAATGAGCAGTTCTTC.

This clone was observed a single time. The CDR3, as DNA: TGTGCCAGCAGCTCGGGGCAGGGTTGGAATTCACCCCTCCACTTT. This gives the protein CASSSGQGWNSPLHF. The chain joins TRBV5-5 to TRBJ1-6; tentatively, D is TRBD1 (5 bases). Per the germline V gene, CDR1 is SGHKS and CDR2 is YYEKEE (reference sequence). V dropped 3 bases and J dropped 7 bases, with 14 bases sitting between them. The CDR3 has 15 residues.

This rearrangement joins TRBV5-6 to TRBJ1-2; D is ambiguous. Germline loops: CDR1 SGHDT, CDR2 YYEEEE. This CDR3 has 14 residues. With 4 bases removed from V and 7 bases from J, the gap between germline ends came to 17 bases. CDR3 residues: CASSQHSIAGGYTF. The CDR3 DNA reads as TGTGCCAGCAGCCAGCACTCGATCGCGGGTGGCTACACCTTC.

V gene TRBV11-3 combines with J gene TRBJ2-1, with 8 bases that match TRBD2. This CDR3 spans 15 amino acids. V shed 1 base, J shed 5 bases, and the junction held 4 bases outside the gene matches. CDR1 and CDR2 (germline): SGHNT, YENEEA. The CDR3 DNA reads TGTGCCAGCAGCTTAGGCGGGAGGAAGAACAATGAGCAGTTCTTC. It codes for CASSLGGRKNNEQFF.

The chain's CDR3 is CASSQDLAGGFEQYF. The CDR3 coding sequence is TGCGCCAGCAGCCAAGATTTAGCGGGGGGATTTGAGCAGTACTTC. The chain links TRBV4-3 to TRBJ2-7, with 10 positions matching TRBD2. CDR1 and CDR2 from the germline V gene are LGHNA and YSLEER. The CDR3 length is 15 residues. The V and J ends lost 0 bases and 7 bases, in that order; junction bases with no gene match: 6.

This chain joins TRBV11-2 and TRBJ1-4; D is unresolved. This CDR3 has 14 amino acids. Germline V gene sequence: CDR1 SGHAT, CDR2 FQNNGV. The V and J ends lost 2 bases and 8 bases respectively, with 12 bases between them. Here the CDR3 reads CASSLMAGREKLFF. The CDR3 region has the DNA TGTGCCAGCAGCTTAATGGCAGGACGCGAAAAACTGTTTTTT.

Here the CDR3 reads CASSQDPRQGENNQPQHF. In DNA form, the CDR3 reads TGTGCCAGCAGCCAAGATCCAAGACAGGGGGAAAACAATCAGCCCCAGCATTTT. V usage is TRBV14 and J usage is TRBJ1-5; 9 nucleotides match TRBD1. V was clipped by 0 bases and J by 3 bases; unmatched bases: 9. Germline V CDR1 and CDR2: SGHDN, FVKESK. The CDR3 has 18 amino acids.

The rearrangement uses TRBV11-3 and TRBJ2-2; 7 bases are a match to TRBD2. The germline V gene encodes CDR1 SGHNT and CDR2 YENEEA. The CDR3 is 17 amino acids. J gave up 2 bases and V 1 base, and 7 bases lay outside the gene matches. The chain's CDR3 is CASSLGASGLNTGELFF. For the CDR3, the DNA is TGTGCCAGCAGCTTAGGGGCTAGCGGTCTAAACACCGGGGAGCTGTTTTTT.